This T cell receptor beta chain was sequenced in a study of T cell responses to AZD1222 COVID-19 vaccine. The repertoire was sequenced with immunoSEQ multiplex PCR; TCRdb's copy has only in-frame clones and lacks some. The table has about 94,000 clones, approximately 91% seen once. Deletions cut 1 base from V and 3 bases from J, with 0 bases between. The CDR3 runs 12 residues. Germline CDR1 is WSHSY and CDR2 is SAAADI. The TCR originated in an adult in good health. The V call is TRBV10-2, the J call TRBJ2-2; D is unclear. This specimen was peripheral blood, taken on day 0 of AZD1222 vaccination. The DNA of the CDR3 is TGCGCCAGCAGTGAGTACACCGGGGAGCTGTTTTTT. Residues: CASSEYTGELFF.